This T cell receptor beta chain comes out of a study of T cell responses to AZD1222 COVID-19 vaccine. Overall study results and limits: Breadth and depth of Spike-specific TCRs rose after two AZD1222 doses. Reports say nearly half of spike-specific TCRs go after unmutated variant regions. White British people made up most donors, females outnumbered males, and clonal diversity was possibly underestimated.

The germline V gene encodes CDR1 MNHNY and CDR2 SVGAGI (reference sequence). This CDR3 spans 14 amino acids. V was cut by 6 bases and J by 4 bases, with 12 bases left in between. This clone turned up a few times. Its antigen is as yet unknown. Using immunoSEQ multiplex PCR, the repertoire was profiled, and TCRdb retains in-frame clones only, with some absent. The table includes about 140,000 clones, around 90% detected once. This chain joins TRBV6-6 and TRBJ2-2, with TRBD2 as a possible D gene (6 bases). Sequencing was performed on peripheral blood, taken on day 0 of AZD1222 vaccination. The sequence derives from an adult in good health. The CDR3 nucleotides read TGTGCCAGCAGCGGGAGTGTGGGCACCGGGGAGCTGTTTTTT. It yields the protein CASSGSVGTGELFF.